Following are 13 T cell receptor beta chains from one sample sequenced in a study of immune cell composition in non-small cell lung cancer. TCRdb's copy holds only in-frame clones and misses some; the assay was immunoSEQ multiplex PCR. This table has roughly 10,000 clones, around 62% appearing once. Material: lung tumor tissue. The source of these receptors is a human donor with non-small cell lung cancer.

The chain is built from TRBV11-2 and TRBJ1-1, with D possibly matching TRBD1 (5 bases). In germline, CDR1 is SGHAT, CDR2 FQNNGV. Trimming left V 3 bases short and J 6 bases short, with 14 bases between. The CDR3 consists of 14 residues. The chain's CDR3 is CASSLGGDAAEAFF. The CDR3, as DNA: TGTGCCAGCAGCTTGGGAGGGGATGCTGCTGAAGCTTTCTTT.

This rearrangement joins TRBV7-3 to TRBJ2-2; D is ambiguous. The ends were cut back, 5 bases at V and 0 bases at J, with 7 bases in the middle. The CDR3 length is 14 residues. CDR1 is SGHTA, CDR2 FQGTGA, per germline. The CDR3 region is CASSPDPNTGELFF. The CDR3 DNA follows: TGTGCCAGCAGCCCGGACCCGAACACCGGGGAGCTGTTTTTT.

By share of the sample, this clone is medium-sized. V gene TRBV30 combines with J gene TRBJ1-2; 8 bases are a match to TRBD1. The CDR3 is 13 residues long. Per germline, CDR1 GTSNPN and CDR2 SVGIG (reference sequence). V gave up 7 bases and J gave up 2 bases; unmatched junction bases: 6. CDR3: CAFGTGRNYGYTF. The CDR3 DNA reads as TGTGCCTTCGGGACAGGAAGGAACTATGGCTACACCTTC. The full variable domain, its missing parts supplied by reference TRBV30 and TRBJ1-2, is SQTIHQWPATLVQPVGSPLSLECTVEGTSNPNLYWYRQAAGRGLQLLFYSVGIGQISSEVPQNLSASRPQDRQFILSSKKLLLSDSGFYLCAFGTGRNYGYTFGSGTRLTVV.

This clone was detected only a few times. The chain has TRBV19 and TRBJ1-4, with a possible D match to TRBD1 (6 bases). CDR3 length: 13 amino acids. Trimming cost V 1 base and J 7 bases, with 7 bases left between them. Germline V gene sequence: CDR1 LNHDA, CDR2 SQIVND (reference sequence). The CDR3 DNA reads TGTGCCAGTAGTATAGTCAGGGGTGAAAAACTGTTTTTT. Protein: CASSIVRGEKLFF.

CDR3 protein: CASSYGGYGGYTF. CDR3 in DNA: TGTGCCAGCAGTTACGGGGGGTATGGTGGCTACACCTTC. V and J are TRBV6-6 and TRBJ1-2, with a tentative D call TRBD1 (5 bases). V was cut by 2 bases and J by 7 bases, with 11 bases left in between. CDR1 is MNHNY, CDR2 SVGAGI, per germline (reference sequence). The CDR3 runs to 13 residues.

V gene TRBV4-1 combines with J gene TRBJ2-5, with TRBD2 as a possible D gene (7 bases). The CDR3 contains 15 residues. CDR1 MGHRA and CDR2 YSYEKL come from the germline V gene. The V and J ends lost 1 base and 5 bases respectively, with 14 bases between them. The DNA for the CDR3 is TGCGCCAGCAGCCAAGGGTGGGGGGGCCGGGAGACCCAGTACTTC. This sequence encodes CASSQGWGGRETQYF.

This clone has just a few counts. This sequence joins TRBV13 and TRBJ1-2, with TRBD1 identical over 10 bases. The V gene's germline CDR1 is PRHDT and CDR2 FYEKMQ (reference sequence). The CDR3 is 13 residues long. V shed 8 bases and J 6 bases; nucleotides not matched to a gene: 6. CDR3 loop: CASARTGGHGYTF. CDR3 in DNA: TGTGCCAGCGCCCGGACAGGGGGTCATGGCTACACCTTC.

This clone has a handful of counts. The rearrangement uses TRBV11-3 and TRBJ2-1, with 7 bases that match TRBD2. Germline V lookup: CDR1 SGHNT, CDR2 YENEEA. Trimming at V came to 2 bases and at J to 6 bases, leaving 4 bases not matched to a gene. This CDR3 contains 14 residues. CDR3: CASSLYGGGNEQFF. Written as DNA, the CDR3 is TGTGCCAGCAGCTTATATGGGGGGGGCAATGAGCAGTTCTTC.

The rearrangement joins TRBV7-2 to TRBJ2-7; 8 nucleotides agree with TRBD2. Germline trimming cut 5 bases from V and 2 bases from J; bases unmatched to any gene: 8. CDR1 is SGHTA, CDR2 FQGNSA, per germline. This CDR3 spans 15 amino acids. CDR3 in DNA: TGTGCCAGCAGCCGGGGGGGTAACCGAGCCTACGAGCAGTACTTC. It encodes CASSRGGNRAYEQYF.

This chain uses TRBV7-3 with TRBJ2-2; 8 bases align to TRBD1. The CDR3 is 16 residues long. The germline V gene has CDR1 SGHTA and CDR2 FQGTGA. Trimming removed 4 bases from V and 4 bases from J; junction bases left unmatched: 8. The CDR3 sequence: CASSCHGTGCTGELFF. The DNA of the CDR3 is TGTGCCAGCAGCTGCCACGGGACAGGATGCACCGGGGAGCTGTTTTTT.

The chain couples TRBV5-4 to TRBJ1-1; D gene uncertain. The CDR3 loop spans 13 amino acids. Trimming pared 2 bases from V and 0 bases from J, leaving 5 bases between. Per germline, CDR1 SGHNT and CDR2 YYREEE (reference sequence). In DNA form, the CDR3 reads TGTGCCAGCAGCTTAGGAGTGAACACTGAAGCTTTCTTT. This translates into CASSLGVNTEAFF.

By share, this clone counts as medium-sized. The V call is TRBV5-1, the J call TRBJ2-1; D call uncertain. The CDR3 covers 12 residues. V was clipped by 0 bases and J by 8 bases, with 6 bases between them. From germline, CDR1 is SGHRS and CDR2 YFSETQ. The CDR3 region is CASSLGSDEQFF. CDR3 sequence (DNA): TGCGCCAGCAGCTTGGGCAGCGATGAGCAGTTCTTC.

This chain links TRBV10-3 with TRBJ1-1, with a tentative D call TRBD1 (5 bases). The CDR3 runs 15 residues. V was clipped by 6 bases and J by 0 bases, with 14 bases between them. The V gene's germline CDR1 is ENHRY and CDR2 SYGVKD. This chain's CDR3 is CAISATTDLNTEAFF. The CDR3 DNA sequence: TGTGCCATCAGCGCCACGACAGATTTGAACACTGAAGCTTTCTTT.